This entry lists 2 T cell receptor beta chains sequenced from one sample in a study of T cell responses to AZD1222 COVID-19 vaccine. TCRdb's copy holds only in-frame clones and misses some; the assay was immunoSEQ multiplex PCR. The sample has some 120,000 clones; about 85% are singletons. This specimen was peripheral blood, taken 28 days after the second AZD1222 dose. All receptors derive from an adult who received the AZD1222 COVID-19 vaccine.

CDR3 loop: CASSIWASSGNTIYF. The CDR3 DNA sequence: TGTGCCAGTAGTATCTGGGCCAGCTCTGGAAACACCATATATTTT. This chain uses TRBV19 with TRBJ1-3; no clear D gene. The ends were cut back, 3 bases at V and 0 bases at J, with 9 bases in the middle. The CDR3 covers 15 residues. CDR1 LNHDA and CDR2 SQIVND come from the germline V gene (reference sequence).

CDR3 DNA: TGTGCCAGCAGCTTAATGGGAGGAAGCACAGATACGCAGTATTTT. It translates to CASSLMGGSTDTQYF. The chain links TRBV7-9 to TRBJ2-3, with D possibly TRBD2 on 6 matching bases. This CDR3 comprises 15 residues. Germline lookup yields CDR1 SEHNR and CDR2 FQNEAQ (reference sequence). The V end was cut by 2 bases, the J end by 0 bases, with 9 bases between.